Described below is a single T cell receptor beta chain sequence and its context. CDR1 is GTSNPN and CDR2 is SVGIG in the germline V gene (reference sequence). V dropped 3 bases and J dropped 10 bases, with 18 bases sitting between them. This CDR3 has 13 amino acids. The data are from a study of shared clonotypes between healthy human individuals. The assay was immunoSEQ multiplex PCR, and TCRdb's table has in-frame clones only and misses some. Counted here are more than 2,000,000 clones, roughly 92% occurring once; the ten biggest clones make up more than 0.12%. Sample: naive CD4+ T cells sorted from blood. Subset meaning: CD45RA+ positively selected. The clonotype was recovered from a man between 18 and 35 years old in good health. The rearrangement uses TRBV30 and TRBJ1-1; no definite D call. CDR3 sequence: CAWRSTLLGAAFF. The CDR3 DNA reads TGTGCCTGGAGATCGACACTGTTGGGCGCAGCTTTCTTT.